The T cell receptor (beta chain) under discussion was sequenced for a study of T cells after posttransplantation cyclophosphamide (dated by TCRdb to about 2016). Broadly, across the study: Using TRB sequencing, the study followed how the T cell repertoire rebuilt after myeloablative bone marrow transplantation with posttransplantation cyclophosphamide given as GVHD prophylaxis. Antigen receptor sequencing covered samples from 35 PTCy-treated patients and approximately 15 of their related bone marrow donors. Blood from all 30 or so PTCy patients with 1-year posttransplant specimens was subjected to TRB sequencing. TRB sequencing was also done on up to roughly 3 additional blood samples from 2 to 5.2 years after transplant in 3 patients, and on pretransplant blood from a handful of patients. Because TRA and TRB clonality correlated tightly in several samples, later TCR analyses were limited to TRB. Public TRB sequences were compared against a database of over 3,600 sequences linked to responses to pathogens, tumor antigens, self-antigens and alloantigens. Points the paper makes about the study in general: Across 45 or so patients, recipient CMV seropositivity and CMV reactivation were highly associated with TRB clonality; PTCy diversity was similar to CNI/methotrexate controls. The TRB repertoires of T cells infiltrating skin or GI tract showed only limited overlap with the TRB repertoires of T cells in blood. Donor-recipient similarity was low at 1-2 months but rose over the first year, and later blood repertoires were often dominated by donor CD8+ memory clones.

With regard to this clone: Its antigen is currently not known. One base away there is no much larger clone; base qualities are not given.

The treatment or condition label, as the study defines it: high-dose cyclophosphamide on days +3 and +4 as single-agent GVHD prophylaxis. Busulfan and fludarabine conditioning, a related or unrelated marrow graft, and cyclophosphamide on days +3 and +4 were given to PTCy patients. PTCy-treated patients came from a prospective multi-institutional clinical trial. Peripheral blood and bone marrow mononuclear cells were isolated by Ficoll-Hypaque density centrifugation and cryopreserved. TRB sequencing was run on genomic DNA with either the immunoSEQ assay at survey resolution or the hsTCRB kit. The published analysis was carried out like this. The immunoSEQ software handled the initial read processing, while the LymphoSeq R package was used for the repertoire analyses. Clonality was computed as 1 minus normalized Shannon entropy; Gini coefficient was also calculated for each TRB dataset. To infer phenotypes in unsorted samples, TRB sequences from sorted subsets of the recipient or donor were mapped onto unsorted samples from the same recipient. Entries here come from immuneACCESS through TCRdb and include only in-frame sequences with V and J called. Some clones fail to appear in such tables; in the studies checked, an unresolved V gene covers under half of the shortfall, and the cause of the remainder is unknown. The DNA was the basis for D and trimming; V, J and clone size are from that table. This sample gives about 19,000 clones in total; 70% to 85% of them show up just once. The top ten constitute 27% of the sample.

The CDR3 runs 14 residues from the cysteine to the phenylalanine. CDR3 DNA only is kept here, 42 bases in frame from base 1. The germline ends are 10 bases apart after V is trimmed by 5 bases and J by 0 bases. The germline V gene encodes CDR1 SGHAT and CDR2 FQNNGV. Sequencing used PBMCs, obtained after an allogeneic stem cell transplant with post-transplant cyclophosphamide. The sequence is built from TRBV11-2 and TRBJ2-5, and TRBD1 may be the D gene, going by 5 matching bases. This clonotype was sampled from a young adult male patient who received an allogeneic stem cell transplant from a related donor, was CMV-positive, and had acute GVHD only. After a transplant, some T cells may be of graft donor origin. The sequence in DNA is TGTGCCAGCAGCGACGGACACTACCAAGAGACCCAGTACTTC. Its protein is CASSDGHYQETQYF.